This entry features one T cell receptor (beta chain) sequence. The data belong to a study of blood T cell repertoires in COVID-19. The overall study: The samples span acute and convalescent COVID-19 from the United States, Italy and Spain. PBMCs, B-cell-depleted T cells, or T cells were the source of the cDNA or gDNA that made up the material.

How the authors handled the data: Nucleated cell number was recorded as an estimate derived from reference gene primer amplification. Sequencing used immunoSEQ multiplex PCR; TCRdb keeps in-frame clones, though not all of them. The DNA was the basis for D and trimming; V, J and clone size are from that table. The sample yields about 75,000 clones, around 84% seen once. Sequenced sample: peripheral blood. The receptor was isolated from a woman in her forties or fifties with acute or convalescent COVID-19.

The CDR3 loop reads CASNQRHTDTQYF. The DNA of the CDR3 is TGTGCCAGCAATCAGCGGCACACAGATACGCAGTATTTT. This sequence joins TRBV12-3 or TRBV12-4 and TRBJ2-3, with D maybe TRBD2 (5 bases). V dropped 7 bases and J dropped 2 bases, with 10 bases sitting between them. The CDR3 consists of 13 residues.